A selection of T cell receptor beta chains follows, all from one sample in a study of PD-1 blockade in classical Hodgkin lymphoma. Data came from immunoSEQ multiplex PCR; TCRdb stores just in-frame clones and leaves some out. The sample shows around 23,000 clones, roughly 89% of them seen only once. The source material was CD4+ T cells from blood, sampled at baseline. Receptors originate from a human donor with classical Hodgkin lymphoma. Both conserved end residues are part of each CDR3. A D gene is named only where the DNA matches it firmly. Clone size is stated in some rows and not others, as once, few, many or a class when expanded.

V	J	size	D	CDR3	DNA
TRBV30	TRBJ1-3	-	TRBD1	CAWDGTGAGNTIYF	TGTGCCTGGGACGGGACAGGTGCAGGAAACACCATATATTTT
TRBV5-4	TRBJ1-2	-	-	CASSLARDYGYTF	TGTGCCAGCAGCTTGGCCAGGGATTATGGCTACACCTTC
TRBV6-6	TRBJ2-7	-	TRBD1	CASSHTRGLRGEQYF	TGTGCCAGCAGTCACACCAGGGGGCTCAGGGGGGAGCAGTACTTC
TRBV7-6	TRBJ2-3	-	-	CASSSAASTDTQYF	TGTGCCAGCAGCTCGGCAGCTAGCACAGATACGCAGTATTTT
TRBV7-2	TRBJ1-5	-	-	CASSPGGGNQPQHF	TGTGCCAGCAGCCCCGGGGGGGGGAATCAGCCCCAGCATTTT
TRBV6-5	TRBJ1-2	-	TRBD1	CASSSAGTGYRGYTF	TGTGCCAGCAGTTCGGCCGGGACAGGGTATCGAGGCTACACCTTC
TRBV9	TRBJ1-1	-	-	CASSAPPGVGTEAFF	TGTGCCAGCAGCGCGCCCCCAGGTGTTGGCACTGAAGCTTTCTTT
TRBV6-5	TRBJ2-7	-	-	CASSSTGGGYEQYF	TGTGCCAGCAGTTCAACAGGGGGGGGCTACGAGCAGTACTTC
TRBV6-5	TRBJ2-7	-	-	CASSYSSGVRGLEQYF	TGTGCCAGCAGTTACTCTTCGGGGGTTCGAGGTCTCGAGCAGTACTTC
TRBV9	TRBJ2-3	-	TRBD2	CASSEGGTTQYF	TGTGCCAGCAGCGAGGGAGGGACTACGCAGTATTTT
TRBV7-8	TRBJ1-2	few	-	CASSPGRNYGYTF	TGTGCCAGCAGCCCCGGGAGGAACTATGGCTACACCTTC
TRBV6-6	TRBJ2-7	-	TRBD2	CASSSSGGSSYEQYF	TGTGCCAGCAGCTCTAGCGGGGGGTCATCCTACGAGCAGTACTTC
TRBV19	TRBJ2-7	-	TRBD2	CASSPLAGDSYEQYF	TGTGCCAGTAGTCCCCTAGCGGGGGACTCCTACGAGCAGTACTTC
TRBV11-1	TRBJ1-2	-	-	CASSLASAGNYGYTF	TGTGCCAGCAGCTTAGCATCGGCAGGGAACTATGGCTACACCTTC
TRBV11-3	TRBJ2-3	-	-	CASSSPYEDTQYF	TGTGCCAGCAGCTCCCCCTACGAAGATACGCAGTATTTT
TRBV7-3	TRBJ1-1	few	-	CASSSSGTEAFF	TGTGCCAGCAGTTCGTCGGGCACTGAAGCTTTCTTT
TRBV11-3	TRBJ2-3	once	TRBD2	CASSLSGGTDTQYF	TGTGCCAGCAGCCTTAGCGGGGGCACAGATACGCAGTATTTT
TRBV7-8	TRBJ1-1	few	TRBD1	CASSSRDRLGEAFF	TGTGCCAGCAGCTCCCGGGACAGGCTTGGTGAAGCTTTCTTT
TRBV18	TRBJ1-2	few	-	CASSPESARNYGYTF	TGTGCCAGCTCACCTGAGTCTGCGCGTAACTATGGCTACACCTTC
TRBV6-6	TRBJ1-5	-	-	CASSYDRSGQPQHF	TGTGCCAGCAGTTACGACAGGTCAGGTCAGCCCCAGCATTTT
TRBV18	TRBJ2-2	-	-	CASSPPPGAGELFF	TGTGCCAGCTCACCACCGCCGGGCGCCGGGGAGCTGTTTTTT
TRBV11-2	TRBJ1-2	-	TRBD1	CASSPTGYGYTF	TGTGCCAGCAGCCCGACAGGGTATGGCTACACCTTC
TRBV19	TRBJ1-1	once	TRBD1	CASSHRTGWPAHTEAFF	TGTGCCAGTAGTCACCGGACAGGGTGGCCGGCACACACTGAAGCTTTCTTT
TRBV19	TRBJ1-5	-	-	CASSLMSGSQPQHF	TGTGCCAGTAGTTTAATGTCGGGGTCCCAGCCCCAGCATTTT
TRBV18	TRBJ2-1	-	-	CASSPPSVAMYNEQFF	TGTGCCAGCTCACCACCGTCGGTAGCTATGTACAATGAGCAGTTCTTC
TRBV30	TRBJ2-1	-	TRBD2	CAWSLGLADYNEQFF	TGTGCCTGGTCCCTCGGACTAGCGGACTACAATGAGCAGTTCTTC
TRBV7-2	TRBJ2-5	-	TRBD2	CASSTGLAGGLGETQYF	TGTGCCAGCAGCACTGGACTAGCGGGGGGCTTGGGAGAGACCCAGTACTTC
TRBV19	TRBJ2-3	-	-	CASSISRFTDTQYF	TGTGCCAGTAGTATCTCCCGGTTCACAGATACGCAGTATTTT
TRBV11-3	TRBJ2-7	-	-	CASSLEYSEQYF	TGTGCCAGCAGCTTAGAATACAGCGAGCAGTACTTC
TRBV4-2	TRBJ1-5	-	-	CASSQQGFSNQPQHF	TGTGCCAGCAGCCAACAGGGTTTCAGCAATCAGCCCCAGCATTTT
TRBV7-2	TRBJ1-5	-	-	CASSARRDQPQHF	TGTGCCAGCAGCGCCCGCAGGGATCAGCCCCAGCATTTT
TRBV19	TRBJ2-1	-	TRBD2	CASSAAREAGNNEQFF	TGTGCCAGTAGTGCCGCGAGGGAAGCGGGGAACAATGAGCAGTTCTTC
TRBV5-1	TRBJ1-1	-	-	CASSLDTRDTEAFF	TGCGCCAGCAGCTTGGATACACGAGACACTGAAGCTTTCTTT
TRBV23-1	TRBJ2-2	-	-	CASSKGTQNTGELFF	TGCGCCAGCAGCAAGGGGACACAAAACACCGGGGAGCTGTTTTTT
TRBV9	TRBJ1-3	-	-	CASSVLGTGNTIYF	TGTGCCAGCAGCGTGTTGGGCACCGGAAACACCATATATTTT
TRBV5-4	TRBJ2-7	-	TRBD2	CASSLGGAGGKYEQYF	TGTGCCAGCAGCTTGGGGGGCGCGGGGGGCAAATACGAGCAGTACTTC
TRBV29-1	TRBJ1-1	-	TRBD1	CSVDRQGLEAFF	TGCAGCGTTGATAGACAGGGATTGGAAGCTTTCTTT
TRBV2	TRBJ2-7	-	TRBD1	CASSGDRGYEQYF	TGTGCCAGTAGTGGGGACAGGGGGTACGAGCAGTACTTC
TRBV6-5	TRBJ1-1	-	-	CASSYSQVVNTEAFF	TGTGCCAGCAGTTACTCCCAGGTTGTGAACACTGAAGCTTTCTTT
TRBV13	TRBJ2-3	-	-	CASSLGPGTDTQYF	TGTGCCAGCAGCTTGGGGCCCGGAACAGATACGCAGTATTTT
TRBV6-5	TRBJ1-6	-	-	CASSWARQAPNSPLHF	TGTGCCAGCAGTTGGGCTCGACAGGCTCCTAATTCACCCCTCCACTTT
TRBV4-3	TRBJ2-1	-	TRBD2	CASSQEVSGGFDEQFF	TGCGCCAGCAGCCAAGAAGTTAGCGGGGGGTTCGATGAGCAGTTCTTC
TRBV7-2	TRBJ2-3	-	-	CASSLDRGTDTQYF	TGTGCCAGCAGCTTAGACCGGGGCACAGATACGCAGTATTTT
TRBV9	TRBJ1-4	-	-	CASSTDFTGSEKLFF	TGTGCCAGCAGCACCGATTTCACAGGGAGCGAAAAACTGTTTTTT
TRBV7-2	TRBJ1-5	-	TRBD1	CASSPGSTGYGQPQHF	TGTGCCAGCAGCCCAGGCTCGACAGGGTACGGTCAGCCCCAGCATTTT
TRBV9	TRBJ2-7	-	-	CASSVTGLTYEQYF	TGTGCCAGCAGCGTAACCGGACTTACCTACGAGCAGTACTTC